The rows below give T cell receptor beta chains drawn from one sample of a study of T cells in Graves' hyperthyroidism and ophthalmopathy. TCRdb processed the multiplex PCR reads anew with MiXCR; each CDR3 protein has one entry. The table shows 500,000 or so distinct CDR3 sequences, with roughly 18% occurring only once. Material for sequencing was blood. The receptors here all came from a woman aged 18-29 years with Graves' ophthalmopathy. Both conserved end residues are trimmed from each CDR3. The order of the fields is CDR3 protein, J gene, V gene, D gene. A D gene is named only where the DNA matches it firmly.

CDR3 protein: ASSQASGSRTQY
J gene: TRBJ2-5
V gene: TRBV3-1
D gene: TRBD2

CDR3 protein: SARDSGQTSNTEAF
J gene: TRBJ1-1
V gene: TRBV20-1
D gene: .

CDR3 protein: ASSSTGTGVYGQY
J gene: TRBJ2-7
V gene: TRBV5-4
D gene: TRBD1

CDR3 protein: ASSLIQANTGELF
J gene: TRBJ2-2
V gene: TRBV28
D gene: .

CDR3 protein: ASSPPGTGGFGYT
J gene: TRBJ1-2
V gene: TRBV19
D gene: TRBD1

CDR3 protein: ASSLVGSRRETQY
J gene: TRBJ2-5
V gene: TRBV7-2
D gene: .

CDR3 protein: SVDLARGASYEQY
J gene: TRBJ2-7
V gene: TRBV29-1
D gene: .

CDR3 protein: ASSRGAFGLQETQY
J gene: TRBJ2-5
V gene: TRBV7-8
D gene: .

CDR3 protein: ASPGQGNTEAF
J gene: TRBJ1-1
V gene: TRBV28
D gene: .

CDR3 protein: ASKSQGSSYNSPLH
J gene: TRBJ1-6
V gene: TRBV28
D gene: .

CDR3 protein: ASSRDSWDTQY
J gene: TRBJ2-3
V gene: TRBV3-1
D gene: .

CDR3 protein: ASSQDRPGTAGNTIY
J gene: TRBJ1-3
V gene: TRBV4-1
D gene: TRBD1

CDR3 protein: SVRWGQGGVYGYT
J gene: TRBJ1-2
V gene: TRBV29-1
D gene: TRBD1

CDR3 protein: ASSLSDGHYEQY
J gene: TRBJ2-7
V gene: TRBV11-2
D gene: .

CDR3 protein: ASSLVGGGIFPDTQY
J gene: TRBJ2-3
V gene: TRBV27
D gene: TRBD1

CDR3 protein: ASSDWGRGQNQPQH
J gene: TRBJ1-5
V gene: TRBV6-4
D gene: .

CDR3 protein: ASRDTSGSSYNEQF
J gene: TRBJ2-1
V gene: TRBV5-8
D gene: TRBD2

CDR3 protein: ASSALDRNTEAF
J gene: TRBJ1-1
V gene: TRBV19
D gene: .

CDR3 protein: SARDGLLAGNTIY
J gene: TRBJ1-3
V gene: TRBV20-1
D gene: .

CDR3 protein: ASSLPGEKLF
J gene: TRBJ1-4
V gene: TRBV28
D gene: .

CDR3 protein: ASSLPEPQETQY
J gene: TRBJ2-5
V gene: TRBV7-9
D gene: .

CDR3 protein: AISDPRTGRAYEQY
J gene: TRBJ2-7
V gene: TRBV10-3
D gene: TRBD1

CDR3 protein: ASSLAGGTGNTIY
J gene: TRBJ1-3
V gene: TRBV5-1
D gene: .

CDR3 protein: ASSTPTGYGYT
J gene: TRBJ1-2
V gene: TRBV7-9
D gene: .

CDR3 protein: ASSLASAGDYEQY
J gene: TRBJ2-7
V gene: TRBV5-6
D gene: .

CDR3 protein: ASSPGRLTEAF
J gene: TRBJ1-1
V gene: TRBV28
D gene: .

CDR3 protein: ASSFRGEWANEKLF
J gene: TRBJ1-4
V gene: TRBV13
D gene: .

CDR3 protein: ASRVGGLVEQY
J gene: TRBJ2-7
V gene: TRBV28
D gene: .

CDR3 protein: ASPRTGRTYNEQF
J gene: TRBJ2-1
V gene: TRBV27
D gene: .

CDR3 protein: ASSLTTGNNEQF
J gene: TRBJ2-1
V gene: TRBV11-2
D gene: .

CDR3 protein: ASRVGTGGSYEQY
J gene: TRBJ2-7
V gene: TRBV28
D gene: TRBD1

CDR3 protein: ASSPPRGERSGYT
J gene: TRBJ1-2
V gene: TRBV18
D gene: .

CDR3 protein: ASSYSTLGGFQF
J gene: TRBJ2-1
V gene: TRBV6-5
D gene: .

CDR3 protein: ASSRGHSNQPQH
J gene: TRBJ1-5
V gene: TRBV2
D gene: .

CDR3 protein: ASSLVGQETQY
J gene: TRBJ2-5
V gene: TRBV11-1
D gene: .

CDR3 protein: ASTTSGTYGYT
J gene: TRBJ1-2
V gene: TRBV7-9
D gene: .

CDR3 protein: ASSLIGWTGGFGGYT
J gene: TRBJ1-2
V gene: TRBV28
D gene: TRBD1

CDR3 protein: ASSYQGGGNTEAF
J gene: TRBJ1-1
V gene: TRBV6-5
D gene: .

CDR3 protein: SASSGTAYEQY
J gene: TRBJ2-7
V gene: TRBV20-1
D gene: .

CDR3 protein: AISDGGNQPQH
J gene: TRBJ1-5
V gene: TRBV10-3
D gene: .

CDR3 protein: ASSLGGQANSPLH
J gene: TRBJ1-6
V gene: TRBV12-3/TRBV12-4
D gene: TRBD1

CDR3 protein: ASSQVGLAGVNYNEQF
J gene: TRBJ2-1
V gene: TRBV4-1
D gene: TRBD2

CDR3 protein: ASSPLGVDTGELF
J gene: TRBJ2-2
V gene: TRBV4-1
D gene: .

CDR3 protein: ASRFSPGQGGTDTQY
J gene: TRBJ2-3
V gene: TRBV7-9
D gene: TRBD1

CDR3 protein: ASSWGERGNQETQY
J gene: TRBJ2-5
V gene: TRBV7-2
D gene: .